The clone carrying this T cell receptor beta chain was observed at least ten times. The target antigen is unknown. Amplified TCR beta CDR3 regions derived from RNA transcripts. The HTBI primer set drove a first-round RT-PCR of the TCR CDR3. TCRdb processed the multiplex PCR reads anew with MiXCR; each CDR3 protein has one entry. Of about 360,000 distinct CDR3 sequences listed, 13% are singletons. The V gene's germline CDR1 is SNHLY and CDR2 FYNNEI. With 3 bases removed from V and 0 bases from J, the gap between germline ends came to 6 bases. The length of the CDR3 is 14 residues. At first hyperthyroidism diagnosis, before any ophthalmopathy symptoms, the blood sample was collected. The source of the sample is a study of T cells in Graves' hyperthyroidism and ophthalmopathy. Study-level results: A model built on 13 V-J features separated ophthalmopathy from stable hyperthyroidism.

Sequencing input: blood. This receptor was identified in a man aged 30-40 years with Graves' hyperthyroidism that later progressed to Graves' ophthalmopathy. This chain uses TRBV2 with TRBJ2-1; perhaps TRBD2 as D (5 bases). CDR3 DNA: TGTGCCAGCAGTGAGGACTCCTCCTACAATGAGCAGTTCTTC. Protein sequence: CASSEDSSYNEQFF. The entire variable domain, with the rest obtained from reference TRBV2 and TRBJ2-1, is as follows: EPEVTQTPSHQVTQMGQEVILRCVPISNHLYFYWYRQILGQKVEFLVSFYNNEISEKSEIFDDQFSVERPDGSNFTLKIRSTKLEDSAMYFCASSEDSSYNEQFFGPGTRLTVL.